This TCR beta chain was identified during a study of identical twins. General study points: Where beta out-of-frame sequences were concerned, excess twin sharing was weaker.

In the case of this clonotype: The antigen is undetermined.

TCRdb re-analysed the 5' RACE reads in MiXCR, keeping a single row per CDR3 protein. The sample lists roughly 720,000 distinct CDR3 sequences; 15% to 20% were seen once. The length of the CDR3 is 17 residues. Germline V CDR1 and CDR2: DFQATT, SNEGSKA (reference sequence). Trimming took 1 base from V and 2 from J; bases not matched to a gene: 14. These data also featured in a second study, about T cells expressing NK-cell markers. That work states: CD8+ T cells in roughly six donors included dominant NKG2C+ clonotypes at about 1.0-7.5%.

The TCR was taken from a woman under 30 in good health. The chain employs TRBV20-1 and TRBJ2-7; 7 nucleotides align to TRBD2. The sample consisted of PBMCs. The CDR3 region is CSARGLRSGGVTYEQYF. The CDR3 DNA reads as TGCAGTGCTAGAGGCCTCAGGAGTGGGGGGGTCACCTACGAGCAGTACTTC.